The text below deals with one TCR beta chain. The data are from a study of T cell changes during pregnancy in multiple sclerosis. TCRdb's copy holds only in-frame clones and misses some; the assay was immunoSEQ multiplex PCR. The table lists 85,000 to 120,000 clones, approximately 90% of them singletons. V lost 5 bases to trimming and J lost 6 bases, with 11 bases between them. CDR3 length: 12 amino acids. CDR1 and CDR2 (germline): SNHLY, FYNNEI. The sequencing here drew on peripheral blood, taken after pregnancy. This receptor was taken from a female donor with multiple sclerosis, enrolled in a pregnancy study. The chain carries TRBV2 and TRBJ2-7; D is uncertain. CDR3 protein: CASSFVPGEQYF. The CDR3 coding sequence is TGTGCCAGCAGTTTCGTCCCGGGCGAGCAGTACTTC. Based on the CDR3 plus reference TRBV2 and TRBJ2-7, the full variable domain is EPEVTQTPSHQVTQMGQEVILRCVPISNHLYFYWYRQILGQKVEFLVSFYNNEISEKSEIFDDQFSVERPDGSNFTLKIRSTKLEDSAMYFCASSFVPGEQYFGPGTRLTVT.